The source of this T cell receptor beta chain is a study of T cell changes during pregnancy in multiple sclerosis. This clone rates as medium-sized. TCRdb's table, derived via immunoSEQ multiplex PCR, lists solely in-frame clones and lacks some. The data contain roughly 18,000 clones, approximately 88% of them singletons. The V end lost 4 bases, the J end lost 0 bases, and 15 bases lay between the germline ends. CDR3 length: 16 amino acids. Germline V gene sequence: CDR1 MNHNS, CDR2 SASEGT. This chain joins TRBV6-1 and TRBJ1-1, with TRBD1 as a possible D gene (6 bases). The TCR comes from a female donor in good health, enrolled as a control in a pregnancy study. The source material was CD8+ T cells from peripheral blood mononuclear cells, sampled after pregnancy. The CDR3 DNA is TGTGCCAGCAGTGGGACAGAATGGGAGCTGAACACTGAAGCTTTCTTT. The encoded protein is CASSGTEWELNTEAFF.